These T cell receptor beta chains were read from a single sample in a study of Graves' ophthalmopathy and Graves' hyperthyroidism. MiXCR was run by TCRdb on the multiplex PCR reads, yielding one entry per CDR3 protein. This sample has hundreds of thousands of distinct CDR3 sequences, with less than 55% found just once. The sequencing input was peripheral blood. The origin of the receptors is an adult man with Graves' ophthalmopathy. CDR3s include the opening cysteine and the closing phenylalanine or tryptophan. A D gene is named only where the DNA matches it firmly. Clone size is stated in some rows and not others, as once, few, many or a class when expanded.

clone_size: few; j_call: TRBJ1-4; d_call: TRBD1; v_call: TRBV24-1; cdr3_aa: CATSDSTPAAGGKLFF; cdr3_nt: TGTGCCACCAGTGATTCCACACCCGCGGCAGGGGGAAAACTGTTTTTT
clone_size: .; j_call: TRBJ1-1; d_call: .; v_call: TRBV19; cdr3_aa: CASSISTVNEAFF; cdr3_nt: TGTGCCAGTAGTATTTCGACAGTTAATGAAGCTTTCTTT
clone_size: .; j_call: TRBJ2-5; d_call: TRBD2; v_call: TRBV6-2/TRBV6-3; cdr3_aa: CASSRRLAGGRETQYF; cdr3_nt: TGTGCCAGCAGCAGAAGACTAGCGGGAGGGAGGGAGACCCAGTACTTC
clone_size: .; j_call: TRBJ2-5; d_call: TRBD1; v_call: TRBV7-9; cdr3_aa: CASSRVTGGKETQYF; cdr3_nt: TGTGCCAGCAGCCGTGTGACAGGGGGGAAAGAGACCCAGTACTTC
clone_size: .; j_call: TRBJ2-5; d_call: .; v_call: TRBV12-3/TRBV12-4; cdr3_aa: CASSPGRLTGWGETQYF; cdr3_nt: TGTGCCAGCAGCCCAGGACGGCTTACCGGTTGGGGTGAGACCCAGTACTTC
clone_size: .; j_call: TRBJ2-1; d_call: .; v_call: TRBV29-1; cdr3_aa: CSVKGGASNEQFF; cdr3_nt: TGCAGCGTGAAGGGAGGAGCGTCCAATGAGCAGTTCTTC
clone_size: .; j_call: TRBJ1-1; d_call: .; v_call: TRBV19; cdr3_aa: CASSIQTGNTEAFF; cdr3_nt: TGTGCCAGTAGTATCCAAACTGGAAACACTGAAGCTTTCTTT
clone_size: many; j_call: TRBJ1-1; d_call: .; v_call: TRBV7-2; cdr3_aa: CASSSRASRGTEAFF; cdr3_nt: TGTGCCAGCAGCTCCAGGGCGTCCCGTGGGACTGAAGCTTTCTTT
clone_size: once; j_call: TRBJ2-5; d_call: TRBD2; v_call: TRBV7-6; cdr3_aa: CASSLTPRLAHQETQYF; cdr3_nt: TGTGCCAGCAGCTTGACCCCGAGACTAGCTCATCAAGAGACCCAGTACTTC
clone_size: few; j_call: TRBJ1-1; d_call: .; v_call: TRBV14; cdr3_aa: CASSQVGGPRAAFF; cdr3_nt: TGTGCCAGCAGCCAAGTGGGGGGACCCCGGGCGGCTTTCTTT
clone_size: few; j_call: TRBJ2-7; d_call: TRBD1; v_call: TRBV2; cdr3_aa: CASTTGTTGAVSSYEQYF; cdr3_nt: TGTGCCAGCACCACGGGGACAACAGGGGCGGTGAGTTCCTACGAGCAGTACTTC
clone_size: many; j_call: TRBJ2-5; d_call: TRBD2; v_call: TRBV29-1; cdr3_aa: CSVEGASGETQYF; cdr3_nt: TGCAGCGTTGAAGGGGCTAGCGGAGAGACCCAGTACTTC
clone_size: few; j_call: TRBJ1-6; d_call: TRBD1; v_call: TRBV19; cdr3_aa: CASSSPGQGYNSPLHF; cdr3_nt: TGTGCCAGTAGTTCGCCGGGACAGGGTTATAATTCACCCCTCCACTTT
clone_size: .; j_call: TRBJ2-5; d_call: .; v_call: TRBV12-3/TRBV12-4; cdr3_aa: CASSFGPEGETQYF; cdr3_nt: TGTGCCAGCAGTTTTGGGCCAGAGGGTGAGACCCAGTACTTC
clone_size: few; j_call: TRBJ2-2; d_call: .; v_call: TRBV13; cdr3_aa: CASRQSASNTGELFF; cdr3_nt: TGTGCCAGCAGGCAATCCGCTTCGAACACCGGGGAGCTGTTTTTT
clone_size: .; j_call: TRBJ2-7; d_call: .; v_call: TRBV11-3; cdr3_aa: CASSRAGDSSYEQYF; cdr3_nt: TGTGCCAGCAGCCGGGCGGGGGACAGTTCCTACGAGCAGTACTTC
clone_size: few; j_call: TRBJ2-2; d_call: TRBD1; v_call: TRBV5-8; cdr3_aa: CASSSTGVTGELFF; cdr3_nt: TGTGCCAGCAGCTCGACAGGGGTCACCGGGGAGCTGTTTTTT